This paragraph covers one TCR beta chain sequence. The sample is drawn from a study of blood T cell repertoires in COVID-19. Study in general: COVID-19 samples collected from the United States, Italy and Spain covered acute and convalescent phases. Sources were T cells, B-cell-depleted T cells, or PBMCs; the material itself was cDNA or gDNA.

CDR1 is SSHAT and CDR2 is FNYEAQ in the germline V gene (reference sequence). Trimming removed 1 base from V and 6 bases from J, with 9 bases in between. CDR3 size: 14 residues. In the study's own analysis: Estimates of nucleated cell counts were drawn from the amplification of reference gene primers. Here immunoSEQ multiplex PCR was the method, and the copy in TCRdb shows in-frame clones only, minus some. Clone size and V and J calls were adopted from that table, with D and trimming inferred from the DNA. Here the sample spans fewer than 75,000 clones, around 87% being singletons. What was sequenced was peripheral blood. The receptor comes from a man aged 50 to 60 with active COVID-19. The chain uses TRBV7-7 and TRBJ2-2; D is undetermined. The CDR3 coding sequence is TGTGCCAGCAGCTTAGATTTAAGCGCCGGGGAGCTGTTTTTT. It is translated as CASSLDLSAGELFF. The complete variable domain, with remaining parts taken from reference TRBV7-7 and TRBJ2-2, reads GAGVSQSPRYKVTKRGQDVTLRCDPISSHATLYWYQQALGQGPEFLTYFNYEAQPDKSGLPSDRFSAERPEGSISTLTIQRTEQRDSAMYRCASSLDLSAGELFFGEGSRLTVL.